The 29 T cell receptor beta chains below were found in one sample sequenced in a study of T cells in localized non-small cell lung cancer. Repertoires were generated with immunoSEQ multiplex PCR, while TCRdb's copy carries only in-frame clones and drops some. The data contain about 26,000 clones, 85% to 95% of them singletons. The material sequenced was peripheral blood, taken before any cancer treatment. The receptors here all came from an older female donor with stage II squamous cell lung carcinoma.

The rearrangement links TRBV18 to TRBJ1-1; D remains unclear. CDR3 size: 13 residues. V lost 7 bases to trimming and J lost 3 bases, with 12 bases between them. CDR1 and CDR2 (germline): KGHSH, LQKENI. Written as DNA, the CDR3 is TGTGCCAGCTTACAGACTAGGGACACTGAAGCTTTCTTT. This encodes CASLQTRDTEAFF.

The V gene is TRBV27, the J gene TRBJ2-2; D may be TRBD2 (6 bases). Germline assignment: CDR1 MNHEY and CDR2 SMNVEV (reference sequence). CDR3 size: 14 residues. V shed 4 bases and J shed 3 bases, with 9 bases lying between them. The CDR3: CASSWGLYTGELFF. The CDR3, as DNA: TGTGCCAGCAGTTGGGGACTCTACACCGGGGAGCTGTTTTTT.

The rearrangement links TRBV11-2 to TRBJ2-5; D is tentatively TRBD1 or TRBD2 (5 bases each). The CDR3 is 15 amino acids. Trimming cost V 1 base and J 1 base, with 10 bases left between them. Looked up from germline, CDR1 is SGHAT and CDR2 is FQNNGV. CDR3 coding DNA: TGTGCCAGCAGCTTAGGTCGGGGCCCCCAAGAGACCCAGTACTTC. Translating gives CASSLGRGPQETQYF.

The chain has TRBV7-8 and TRBJ2-5; TRBD2 might be the D (7 bases). Between the trimmed V and J ends, which lost 5 bases and 7 bases, there was a span of 20 bases. This CDR3 contains 15 residues. Germline CDR1 is SGHVS and CDR2 is FQNEAQ. CDR3 nucleotide sequence: TGTGCCAGCAGCCTCCGCTGGGGGGGGGCCGGGACCCAGTACTTC. It is translated as CASSLRWGGAGTQYF.

The rearrangement uses TRBV27 and TRBJ1-2; 7 nucleotides match TRBD1. The CDR3 runs to 15 residues. V shed 5 bases, J shed 4 bases, and the junction held 10 bases outside the gene matches. In germline, CDR1 is MNHEY, CDR2 SMNVEV (reference sequence). The CDR3 coding sequence is TGTGCCAGCAGTCTCCGGACAGGTTCCCTCTATGGCTACACCTTC. Its protein product is CASSLRTGSLYGYTF.

The chain uses TRBV30 and TRBJ1-2; weak D call: TRBD1 (6 bases). Between the trimmed V and J ends, which lost 2 bases and 5 bases, there was a span of 12 bases. The CDR3 has 13 amino acids. Germline V CDR1 and CDR2: GTSNPN, SVGIG (reference sequence). The CDR3 DNA follows: TGTGCCTGGAGTCTCCGGGGGGCTTATGGCTACACCTTC. It translates to CAWSLRGAYGYTF.

The J gene is TRBJ2-7, the V gene TRBV4-2, with D hard to call. Trimming cost V 4 bases and J 3 bases, with 10 bases left between them. The V gene's germline CDR1 is LGHNA and CDR2 YNFKEQ. CDR3 length equals 13 residues. The chain's CDR3 is CASSLGKDYEQYF. For the CDR3, the DNA is TGTGCCAGCAGCCTGGGCAAGGACTACGAGCAGTACTTC.

This clone was observed a single time. The chain employs TRBV19 and TRBJ2-7; TRBD2 matches 9 bases. The CDR3 loop spans 16 amino acids. Germline CDR1 and CDR2: LNHDA and SQIVND (reference sequence). Trimming took 6 bases from V and 0 from J; bases not matched to a gene: 9. The CDR3 here is CASRSSGSHSSYEQYF. CDR3 bases: TGTGCCAGTAGAAGTAGCGGGAGTCACAGCTCCTACGAGCAGTACTTC. The whole variable domain, remainder taken from reference TRBV19 and TRBJ2-7, is DGGITQSPKYLFRKEGQNVTLSCEQNLNHDAMYWYRQDPGQGLRLIYYSQIVNDFQKGDIAEGYSVSREKKESFPLTVTSAQKNPTAFYLCASRSSGSHSSYEQYFGPGTRLTVT.

The chain uses TRBV4-1 and TRBJ1-1; 7 positions match TRBD1. CDR3 length: 15 amino acids. V lost 5 bases, J lost 1 base, and 7 bases stayed unmatched. The germline V gene encodes CDR1 MGHRA and CDR2 YSYEKL. The CDR3 protein is CASSATGSGNTEAFF. The CDR3 DNA reads as TGCGCCAGCAGCGCGACAGGGTCGGGGAACACTGAAGCTTTCTTT.

The chain uses TRBV5-1 and TRBJ1-2; possible D gene TRBD1, 5 bases. From germline, CDR1 is SGHRS and CDR2 YFSETQ. This CDR3 is built from 14 residues. V lost 1 base and J lost 7, with 14 bases in between. DNA of the CDR3: TGCGCCAGCAGCTTGTTCGGGACTCCTATTGGCTACACCTTC. Translating it yields CASSLFGTPIGYTF.

The chain joins TRBV5-8 to TRBJ1-5; TRBD1 matches at 11 bases. Germline V gene sequence: CDR1 SGHTS, CDR2 YDEGEE. V shed 4 bases and J 11 bases; nucleotides not matched to a gene: 8. The CDR3 is made up of 14 amino acids. CDR3 DNA sequence: TGTGCCAGCAGCACAGGACAGGGGGCTGGGGCCCAGCATTTT. This translates into CASSTGQGAGAQHF.

The gene calls are TRBV5-4 and TRBJ1-1; the D is unclear. This CDR3 has 15 residues. CDR1 SGHNT and CDR2 YYREEE come from the germline V gene (reference sequence). The ends were cut back, 7 bases at V and 5 bases at J, with 21 bases in the middle. The CDR3 nucleotides are TGTGCCAGCTTCCTTATCAGTGGCTGGATGACTGAAGCTTTCTTT. Protein product: CASFLISGWMTEAFF. The full variable domain, rest sourced from reference TRBV5-4 and TRBJ1-1, is ETGVTQSPTHLIKTRGQQVTLRCSSQSGHNTVSWYQQALGQGPQFIFQYYREEENGRGNFPPRFSGLQFPNYSSELNVNALELDDSALYLCASFLISGWMTEAFFGQGTRLTVV.

The gene calls are TRBV30 and TRBJ2-7, with D tentatively TRBD2 (6 bases). The V end was cut by 6 bases, the J end by 2 bases, with 11 bases between. The CDR3 runs to 12 residues. Germline V gene sequence: CDR1 GTSNPN, CDR2 SVGIG (reference sequence). In nucleotides, the CDR3 is TGTGCCTGTACCGGGACTCCCTACGAGCAGTACTTC. This codes for CACTGTPYEQYF.

This rearrangement joins TRBV19 to TRBJ2-1; no clear D gene. This CDR3 is built from 15 residues. V was cut by 5 bases and J by 0 bases, with 11 bases left in between. Germline values: CDR1 LNHDA, CDR2 SQIVND (reference sequence). This chain's CDR3 is CASSPRQSSYNEQFF. The CDR3 nucleotides are TGTGCCAGTAGTCCCCGACAAAGCTCCTACAATGAGCAGTTCTTC.

The rearrangement links TRBV5-4 to TRBJ2-5; D tentatively reads TRBD1 or TRBD2 (5 bases each). Trimming removed 7 bases from V and 3 bases from J, with 7 bases in between. The CDR3 has 11 amino acids. The V gene's germline CDR1 is SGHNT and CDR2 YYREEE (reference sequence). The CDR3 loop is CASGTEETQYF. The CDR3, as DNA: TGTGCCAGCGGGACCGAAGAGACCCAGTACTTC. Based on the CDR3 plus reference TRBV5-4 and TRBJ2-5, the full variable domain is ETGVTQSPTHLIKTRGQQVTLRCSSQSGHNTVSWYQQALGQGPQFIFQYYREEENGRGNFPPRFSGLQFPNYSSELNVNALELDDSALYLCASGTEETQYFGPGTRLLVL.

V usage is TRBV6-6 and J usage is TRBJ2-7; a weak D match, TRBD2 (5 bases). Germline CDR1 is MNHNY and CDR2 is SVGAGI (reference sequence). V was shortened by 6 bases and J by 0 bases, with 6 bases between the two germline ends. This CDR3 contains 12 residues. DNA for the CDR3: TGTGCCAGCAGCACTAGCTCCTACGAGCAGTACTTC. This encodes CASSTSSYEQYF.

The rearrangement uses TRBV30 and TRBJ2-7; 7 positions match TRBD1. The CDR3 totals 14 residues. From germline, CDR1 is GTSNPN and CDR2 SVGIG (reference sequence). V lost 1 base and J lost 6; bases outside the gene matches: 9. Here the CDR3 reads CAWSAERTGPEQYF. The CDR3 nucleotides are TGTGCCTGGAGTGCCGAGAGGACAGGCCCCGAGCAGTACTTC.

The chain joins TRBV27 to TRBJ2-2; D gene ambiguous. Germline CDR1 is MNHEY and CDR2 is SMNVEV (reference sequence). The CDR3 sequence is 15 residues long. V was trimmed by 6 bases and J by 4 bases, leaving 15 bases between them. The CDR3 sequence: CASSLDSQGTGELFF. DNA for the CDR3: TGTGCCAGCAGCCTAGACTCCCAAGGCACCGGGGAGCTGTTTTTT.

This clone was observed once. This chain joins TRBV10-3 and TRBJ2-7, with D unresolved. Germline lookup yields CDR1 ENHRY and CDR2 SYGVKD. Deletions cut 0 bases from V and 2 bases from J, with 11 bases between. This CDR3 is 15 amino acids long. CDR3 bases: TGTGCCATCAGTGAGTCGAAATCAGATCCCTACGAGCAGTACTTC. Its protein product is CAISESKSDPYEQYF.

The rearrangement joins TRBV19 to TRBJ1-1, with D perhaps TRBD1 (5 bases). This CDR3 has 15 residues. CDR1 LNHDA and CDR2 SQIVND come from the germline V gene (reference sequence). Trimming removed 7 bases from V and 1 base from J, with 16 bases in between. The CDR3 nucleotides are TGTGCCAGTACCCTATGGGGGGAAAAGAACACTGAAGCTTTCTTT. Translated: CASTLWGEKNTEAFF.

The V call is TRBV19, the J call TRBJ1-2; a possible D gene is TRBD1 (6 bases). Germline V gene data show CDR1 as LNHDA and CDR2 as SQIVND (reference sequence). The CDR3 is made up of 15 amino acids. V lost 1 base and J 4 bases, leaving 13 bases between the germline ends. The CDR3 coding sequence is TGTGCCAGTAGTATAGGCGGAGGGGGGGGCTATGGCTACACCTTC. This sequence encodes CASSIGGGGGYGYTF.

The chain links TRBV18 to TRBJ2-5, with 8 bases identical to TRBD2. V was pared by 2 bases and J by 5 bases, with 4 bases of the junction left unmatched. There are 14 residues in the CDR3. From germline, CDR1 is KGHSH and CDR2 LQKENI. The CDR3 bases are TGTGCCAGCTCACCAGCTAGACTAGCGGAGACCCAGTACTTC. Encoded protein: CASSPARLAETQYF.

This chain links TRBV6-1 with TRBJ2-7, with unresolved D. With 5 bases removed from V and 7 bases from J, the gap between germline ends came to 18 bases. Germline lookup yields CDR1 MNHNS and CDR2 SASEGT. The CDR3 sequence is 14 residues long. CDR3 bases: TGTGCCAGCAGTCCGCTGACCGAAGTGGGGGAGCAGTACTTC. It yields the protein CASSPLTEVGEQYF.

The rearrangement joins TRBV20-1 to TRBJ2-1, with D uncertain. The CDR3 length is 10 residues. In germline, CDR1 is DFQATT, CDR2 SNEGSKA (reference sequence). V was pared by 3 bases and J by 6 bases, with 3 bases between. In nucleotides, the CDR3 is TGCAGTGCTAGTCTCAATGAGCAGTTCTTC. It is translated as CSASLNEQFF.

V usage is TRBV4-2 and J usage is TRBJ2-5; D gene uncertain. This CDR3 is built from 16 residues. CDR1 and CDR2 from the germline V gene are LGHNA and YNFKEQ. V was trimmed by 0 bases and J by 5 bases, leaving 16 bases between them. The CDR3, as DNA: TGTGCCAGCAGCCAAGATGATGGCAGGTTGTCCGAGACCCAGTACTTC. Translation: CASSQDDGRLSETQYF.

The V and J genes are TRBV5-1 and TRBJ2-2; D uncertain. The V gene lost 1 base and the J gene lost 0 bases, with 7 bases spanning the gap. Looked up from germline, CDR1 is SGHRS and CDR2 is YFSETQ. The CDR3 consists of 15 residues. Here the CDR3 reads CASSLRRPNTGELFF. In DNA, the CDR3 is TGCGCCAGCAGCTTGCGGCGGCCGAACACCGGGGAGCTGTTTTTT.

The J gene is TRBJ2-1, the V gene TRBV28; the match to TRBD1 covers 8 bases. J gave up 13 bases and V 6 bases, and 11 bases lay outside the gene matches. From germline, CDR1 is MDHEN and CDR2 SYDVKM. CDR3 length: 13 residues. CDR3: CASRTGDVQEQFF. The CDR3 nucleotides are TGTGCCAGCAGGACAGGGGACGTTCAAGAACAGTTCTTC.

CDR3 sequence reads: CASSRLAGDSYEQYF. In DNA, the CDR3 is TGTGCCAGCAGTAGACTAGCGGGGGACTCCTACGAGCAGTACTTC. This rearrangement joins TRBV27 to TRBJ2-7, with TRBD2 matching over 12 bases. The CDR3 contains 15 residues. From germline, CDR1 is MNHEY and CDR2 SMNVEV (reference sequence). V lost 5 bases to trimming and J lost 0 bases; unmatched junction nucleotides: 2.

The chain carries TRBV15 and TRBJ2-2, with 8 bases lining up with TRBD1. CDR1 and CDR2 (germline): LNHNV, YYDKDF (reference sequence). The CDR3 extends over 22 amino acids. With 0 bases clipped from V and 0 bases from J, the junction kept 18 bases outside the gene matches. The CDR3 nucleotides are TGTGCCACCAGCAGAGATCCGCCGGTCGGACAGGGCCGTCCAACGAACACCGGGGAGCTGTTTTTT. Amino acids: CATSRDPPVGQGRPTNTGELFF.